This T cell receptor beta chain was documented in a study of CD8 T cells in Susac syndrome. Random hexamers were used to reverse transcribe roughly 0.45 to 1 ug of RNA. Each CDR3 protein is one row after TCRdb ran MiXCR on the immunoSEQ multiplex PCR reads. Here the sample spans about 290,000 distinct CDR3 sequences, roughly 85% being singletons. With 7 bases removed from V and 0 bases from J, the gap between germline ends came to 13 bases. Germline CDR1 reads GTSNPN; CDR2 reads SVGIG (reference sequence). The CDR3 runs 14 residues. The genes are TRBV30 and TRBJ1-3; D gene ambiguous. The sample consisted of CD8+ T cells from PBMCs. The clonotype comes from a human donor with multiple sclerosis. CDR3 in amino acids: CALDSGVSGNTIYF. The CDR3 DNA sequence: TGTGCCTTGGATAGCGGGGTCTCTGGAAACACCATATATTTT.